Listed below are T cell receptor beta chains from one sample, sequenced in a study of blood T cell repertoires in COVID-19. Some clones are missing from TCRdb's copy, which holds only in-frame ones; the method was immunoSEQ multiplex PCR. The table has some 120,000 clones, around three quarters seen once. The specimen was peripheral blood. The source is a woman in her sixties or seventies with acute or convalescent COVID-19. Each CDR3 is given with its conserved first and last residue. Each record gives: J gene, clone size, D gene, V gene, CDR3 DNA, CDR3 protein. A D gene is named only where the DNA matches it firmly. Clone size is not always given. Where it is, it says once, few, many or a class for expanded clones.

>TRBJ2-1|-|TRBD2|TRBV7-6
TGTGCCAGCAGCCCAACTAGCGGGCTTTACAATGAGCAGTTCTTC
CASSPTSGLYNEQFF
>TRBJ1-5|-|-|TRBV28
TGTGCCAGCAGCACTGACAGTTATCAGCCCCAGCATTTT
CASSTDSYQPQHF
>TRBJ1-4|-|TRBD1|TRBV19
TGTGCCAGTAGTACCGGTGGGACAGGGGGTGAAAAACTGTTTTTT
CASSTGGTGGEKLFF
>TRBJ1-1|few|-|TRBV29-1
TGCAGCGTTGTAGACGGTGAAGCTTTCTTT
CSVVDGEAFF
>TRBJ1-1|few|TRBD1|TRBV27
TGTGCCAGCAGTTTACGGACAGGGATTGAAGCTTTCTTT
CASSLRTGIEAFF
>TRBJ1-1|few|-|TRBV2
TGTGCCAGCCACAGGGTCGACACTGAAGCTTTCTTT
CASHRVDTEAFF
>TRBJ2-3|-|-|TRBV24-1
TGTGCCACCCAAGGTACGGGTAGCGTCACAGATACGCAGTATTTT
CATQGTGSVTDTQYF
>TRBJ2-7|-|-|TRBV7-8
TGTGCCAGCAGCTTCCCGGGACTCCCCTACGAGCAGTACTTC
CASSFPGLPYEQYF
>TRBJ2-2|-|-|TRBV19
TGTGCCAGTAGTATTTCAATAACAAACACCGGGGAGCTGTTTTTT
CASSISITNTGELFF
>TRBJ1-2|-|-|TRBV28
TGTGCCAGCAGGTTCCAGGGGAAGGGCTACACCTTC
CASRFQGKGYTF
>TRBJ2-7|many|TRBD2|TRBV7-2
TGTGCCAGCAGCTTGGGACTAGCGGTCGAGCAGTACTTC
CASSLGLAVEQYF
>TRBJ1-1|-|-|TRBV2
TGTGCCAGCCAGGACGATCGTGGGGCCACTGAAGCTTTCTTT
CASQDDRGATEAFF
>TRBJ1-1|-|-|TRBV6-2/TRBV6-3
TGTGCCAGCAGTAGAGGGGGCACTGAAGCTTTCTTT
CASSRGGTEAFF
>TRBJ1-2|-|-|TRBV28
TGTGCCAGCAGTACACAAACCGGGTCTAACTATGGCTACACCTTC
CASSTQTGSNYGYTF
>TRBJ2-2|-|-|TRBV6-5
TGTGCCAGCAAACAAGCGGGCTATGACACCGGGGAGCTGTTTTTT
CASKQAGYDTGELFF
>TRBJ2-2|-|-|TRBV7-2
TGTGCCAGCAGCTGGCGGGGCACCGGGGAGCTGTTTTTT
CASSWRGTGELFF
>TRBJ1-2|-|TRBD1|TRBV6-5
TGTGCCAGCAGTTACTCTTCACAGGGGGATGGCTACACCTTC
CASSYSSQGDGYTF
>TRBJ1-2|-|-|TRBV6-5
TGTGCCAGCAGCTCCACAGGGTATGGCTACACCTTC
CASSSTGYGYTF
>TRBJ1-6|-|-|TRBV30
TGTGCCTGGAAGGTGGGCCCGGGGAGTTCACCCCTCCACTTT
CAWKVGPGSSPLHF
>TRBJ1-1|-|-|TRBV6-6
TGTGCCAGCACCCCCCATAGGGGTACTGAAGCTTTCTTT
CASTPHRGTEAFF
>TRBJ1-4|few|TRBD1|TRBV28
TGTGCCAGCAGTTCCCGGAGGGGGCAGGGCGTTGAAAAACTGTTTTTT
CASSSRRGQGVEKLFF
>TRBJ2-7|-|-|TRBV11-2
TGTGCCAGCAGCCAGGGGAGGGGAGAGCAGTACTTC
CASSQGRGEQYF
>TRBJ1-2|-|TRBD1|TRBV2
TGTGCCAGCAGGAAGGACAGGGTGGACCTGAACTATGGCTACACCTTC
CASRKDRVDLNYGYTF
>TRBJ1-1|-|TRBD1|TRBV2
TGTGCCAGCCGAACAGGGGTGGCGAACACTGAAGCTTTCTTT
CASRTGVANTEAFF
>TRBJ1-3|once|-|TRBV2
TGTGCCAGCAGGGGGCCCTACTCTGGAAACACCATATATTTT
CASRGPYSGNTIYF
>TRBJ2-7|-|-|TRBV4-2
TGTGCCAGCAGCCAAGATGCCCCAACCTATTTTCAAAACTACGAGCAGTACTTC
CASSQDAPTYFQNYEQYF
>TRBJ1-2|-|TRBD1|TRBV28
TGTGCCAGCAGTTCCCCCGGGACAGGGGAAGGCTACACCTTC
CASSSPGTGEGYTF
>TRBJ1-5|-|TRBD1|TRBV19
TGTGCCAGTACTCCGGGACAGTTTAGCAATCAGCCCCAGCATTTT
CASTPGQFSNQPQHF
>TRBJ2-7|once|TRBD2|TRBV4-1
TGCGCCAGCAGCCGAGTGGCAGGCGACGCGGGAGGGTCAGCCGAGCAGTACTTC
CASSRVAGDAGGSAEQYF
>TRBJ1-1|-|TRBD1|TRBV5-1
TGCGCCAGCAGCTCACAGGGGAAAGGGACTGAAGCTTTCTTT
CASSSQGKGTEAFF
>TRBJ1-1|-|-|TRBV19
TGTGCCAGTAGGGGGCGGGGCGCAGAGAACACTGAAGCTTTCTTT
CASRGRGAENTEAFF
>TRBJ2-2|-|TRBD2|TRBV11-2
TGTGCCAGCAGCCTTCGACTAGCGGGAGTTTCCGGGGAGCTGTTTTTT
CASSLRLAGVSGELFF
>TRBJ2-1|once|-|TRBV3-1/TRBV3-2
TGTGCCAGCAGCCAAGATCTACTAGTTTCCTCCTACAATGAGCAGTTCTTC
CASSQDLLVSSYNEQFF
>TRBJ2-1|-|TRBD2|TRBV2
TGTGCCAGCAGCCCACCGGGACTAGTAGACAATGAGCAGTTCTTC
CASSPPGLVDNEQFF
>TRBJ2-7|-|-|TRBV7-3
TGTGCCAGCAGCCCGTCCGGGACAAAGGGCGACGAGCAGTACTTC
CASSPSGTKGDEQYF
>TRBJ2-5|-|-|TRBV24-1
TGTGCCACCAGTGGTCTGACAGGAGGAGGGACCCAGTACTTC
CATSGLTGGGTQYF
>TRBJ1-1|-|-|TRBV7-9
TGTGCCAGCAGCCCCGGTCAGGGGTTTGACACTGAAGCTTTCTTT
CASSPGQGFDTEAFF
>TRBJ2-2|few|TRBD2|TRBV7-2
TGTGCCAGCAGCCCCGAGGGGCTAGCGGCGAGGAACACCGGGGAGCTGTTTTTT
CASSPEGLAARNTGELFF
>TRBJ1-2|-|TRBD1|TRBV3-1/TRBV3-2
TGTGCCAGCAGCCAGTGGGACAGGGGAGGTGGCTACACCTTC
CASSQWDRGGGYTF
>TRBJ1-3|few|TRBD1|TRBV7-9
TGTGCCAGCAGCTTAACAGGGGCTGGAAACACCATATATTTT
CASSLTGAGNTIYF
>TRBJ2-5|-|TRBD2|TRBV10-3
TGTGCCATCAGCCCCAGTTGGTTAGCGGGAGCGGAAGAGACCCAGTACTTC
CAISPSWLAGAEETQYF
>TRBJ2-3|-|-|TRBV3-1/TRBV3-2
TGTGCCAGCAGCCACCTTTATACAGATACGCAGTATTTT
CASSHLYTDTQYF
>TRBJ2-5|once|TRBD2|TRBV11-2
TGTGCCAGCAGCTCACGACTAGCGGGAGGGCCGGGAGAGACCCAGTACTTC
CASSSRLAGGPGETQYF
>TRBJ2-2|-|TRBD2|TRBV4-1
TGCGCCAGCAGCCAAGGGCACGACGGGAGGGGTAGGACCGGGGAGCTGTTTTTT
CASSQGHDGRGRTGELFF
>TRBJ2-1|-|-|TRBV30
TGTGCCTGGAGTGGGGCCAATGAGCAGTTCTTC
CAWSGANEQFF
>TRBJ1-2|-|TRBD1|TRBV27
TGTGCCAGCACCCCAGCTGGGGGGACAGTGTCTCATGGCTACACCTTC
CASTPAGGTVSHGYTF
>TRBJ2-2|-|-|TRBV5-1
TGCGCCAGCAGCTTAGCTAACCGGGAGAGGGTCGGGGAGCTGTTTTTT
CASSLANRERVGELFF
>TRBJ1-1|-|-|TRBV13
TGTGCCAGCAGCTTAGGATCCCGGACAGCCACTGAAGCTTTCTTT
CASSLGSRTATEAFF
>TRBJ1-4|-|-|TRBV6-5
TGTGCCAGCAAAAGGGAGAGGTGGACTAATGAAAAACTGTTTTTT
CASKRERWTNEKLFF